This T cell receptor (beta chain) was found in a study of T-cell reconstitution after alpha-beta-depleted transplantation in children. Notes on the study in general: Reported findings indicate that, about two months after transplant, alpha-beta T cells came from several hundred expanded clones, which were derived from non-depleted graft cells. Hyperexpanded clones declined; after one year, newly produced T cells mostly supplied diversity.

Looked up from germline, CDR1 is DFQATT and CDR2 is SNEGSKA (reference sequence). CDR3 length: 15 residues. Between the trimmed V and J ends, which lost 3 bases and 0 bases, there was a span of 11 bases. This clonotype was detected only a few times. Its antigen is as yet unknown. Unique molecular identifiers were built into the TCRbeta library. TCRdb used MiXCR to reprocess the PCR reads, holding one entry per CDR3 protein. The data contain approximately 980,000 distinct CDR3 sequences, roughly 31% of them singletons. The TCR originated in a boy under two years old who had a stem cell transplant for SCID, so the T cells may come from the graft donor. The material sequenced was PBMCs, mostly from graft donor cells, taken 360 days after TCRalphabeta/CD19-depleted stem cell transplant. The gene calls are TRBV20-1 and TRBJ2-2, with D unresolved. CDR3 in amino acids: CSASFGAANTGELFF. The DNA of the CDR3 is TGCAGTGCTAGTTTTGGTGCCGCGAACACCGGGGAGCTGTTTTTT.